This TCR beta chain comes out of a study of beta chain features in type 1 diabetes. Study findings and constraints: Type 1 diabetes patients had TCRB CDR3s that were shorter (moderately but significantly so) in all four CD4+ subsets.

This CDR3 has 13 residues. Germline-derived CDR1 and CDR2 are SGHTA and FQGTGA. After removal of 3 bases from V and 5 bases from J, the junction contained 3 bases not matched to a gene. This clone was recorded a few times. Its antigen is still unknown. As every portion of the isolated RNA was reverse transcribed, the sequencing read expressed TCRB transcripts. Sequencing used immunoSEQ multiplex PCR; TCRdb keeps in-frame clones, though not all of them. The sample holds around 250,000 clones; roughly an eighth are singletons and the top ten take 0.017%. The chain couples TRBV7-3 to TRBJ2-5; 7 bases are shared with TRBD2. Sequences were obtained from naive CD4+ T cells from blood. The origin of this receptor is a man aged 30-40 years with type 1 diabetes. Written as DNA, the CDR3 is TGTGCCAGCAGCTTTGCGGGAGAGGAGACCCAGTACTTC. Protein: CASSFAGEETQYF.